The 10 T cell receptor beta chains listed next were all sequenced from one sample in a study of CD8+ T cells in alopecia areata. Described treatment: oral pan-JAK inhibitor, 5-10 mg twice daily. Extraction of RNA preceded its reverse transcription into cDNA, which served as the sequencing template. Profiled with immunoSEQ multiplex PCR; TCRdb holds only in-frame clones, not every one. The repertoire holds over 100,000 clones, with around 53% as singletons. The source was CD8+ T cells sorted from blood, collected at week 24, from a patient treated with tofacitinib. The receptors stem from a human donor with alopecia areata.

V is TRBV19 and J is TRBJ1-1, with D possibly matching TRBD1 (6 bases). The CDR3 totals 13 residues. Deletions cut 2 bases from V and 5 bases from J, with 9 bases between. In germline, CDR1 is LNHDA, CDR2 SQIVND (reference sequence). This chain's CDR3 is CASSIQGPTEAFF. In nucleotides, the CDR3 is TGTGCCAGTAGTATACAGGGGCCAACTGAAGCTTTCTTT.

The chain employs TRBV30 and TRBJ1-2; 7 nucleotides align to TRBD1. Germline CDR1 reads GTSNPN; CDR2 reads SVGIG (reference sequence). J gave up 4 bases and V 3 bases, and 8 bases lay outside the gene matches. This CDR3 is built from 14 residues. This CDR3 is CAWRPKGAAYGYTF. CDR3 sequence (DNA): TGTGCCTGGAGACCCAAGGGGGCGGCCTATGGCTACACCTTC.

Only one count was recorded for this clone. J is TRBJ2-7 and V is TRBV18; tentatively, D is TRBD1 or TRBD2 (5 bases each). V was pared by 3 bases and J by 3 bases, with 9 bases between. This CDR3 spans 13 amino acids. Germline lookup yields CDR1 KGHSH and CDR2 LQKENI. CDR3 nucleotides: TGTGCCAGCTCACCGGGGGTAGGCTACGAGCAGTACTTC. Its protein is CASSPGVGYEQYF. The variable domain in full, with the rest retrieved from reference TRBV18 and TRBJ2-7, is NAGVMQNPRHLVRRRGQEARLRCSPMKGHSHVYWYRQLPEEGLKFMVYLQKENIIDESGMPKERFSAEFPKEGPSILRIQQVVRGDSAAYFCASSPGVGYEQYFGPGTRLTVT.

The chain recombines TRBV5-6 with TRBJ1-2; D not certain. This CDR3 contains 13 residues. The germline gives CDR1 SGHDT, CDR2 YYEEEE. The V and J ends lost 3 bases and 1 base respectively, with 7 bases between them. CDR3 DNA sequence: TGTGCCAGCAGCTCGGGCAGTAACTATGGCTACACCTTC. It yields the protein CASSSGSNYGYTF.

This clone has just a few counts. The V call is TRBV7-6, the J call TRBJ2-5, with TRBD2 matching 12 bases. Germline V gene data show CDR1 as SGHVS and CDR2 as FNYEAQ. The CDR3 contains 17 residues. J was trimmed by 2 bases and V by 1 base; bases with no gene match: 5. The CDR3 DNA follows: TGTGCCAGCAGCTTAGGGCTAGCGGGGGGGCTTCAAGAGACCCAGTACTTC. This encodes CASSLGLAGGLQETQYF.

The V gene is TRBV13, the J gene TRBJ1-2; a weak D match, TRBD1 (5 bases). Germline loops: CDR1 PRHDT, CDR2 FYEKMQ (reference sequence). This CDR3 has 13 amino acids. Trimming removed 5 bases from V and 6 bases from J, with 13 bases in between. This CDR3 is CASSPPGPDGYTF. CDR3 sequence (DNA): TGTGCCAGCAGCCCGCCGGGGCCGGATGGCTACACCTTC.

The CDR3 loop is CASSPFRGDTQYF. The CDR3 coding sequence is TGCGCCAGCAGCCCGTTTCGAGGAGATACGCAGTATTTT. The chain joins TRBV4-1 to TRBJ2-3; D ambiguous. Trimming stripped 4 bases from V and 5 bases from J, with 10 bases between. CDR3 length: 13 amino acids. Per germline, CDR1 MGHRA and CDR2 YSYEKL.

This rearrangement joins TRBV5-6 to TRBJ1-5; 8 nucleotides match TRBD1. The trim removed 3 bases at V and 1 base at J, leaving 9 bases unmatched. CDR1 and CDR2 from the germline V gene are SGHDT and YYEEEE. The CDR3 has 17 amino acids. The DNA for the CDR3 is TGTGCCAGCAGCTCCGGGACAGGTGGATTGAGCAATCAGCCCCAGCATTTT. Its protein is CASSSGTGGLSNQPQHF. The full variable domain, its missing parts supplied by reference TRBV5-6 and TRBJ1-5, is DAGVTQSPTHLIKTRGQQVTLRCSPKSGHDTVSWYQQALGQGPQFIFQYYEEEERQRGNFPDRFSGHQFPNYSSELNVNALLLGDSALYLCASSSGTGGLSNQPQHFGDGTRLSIL.

V is TRBV12-5 and J is TRBJ2-1; D is possibly TRBD1 (6 bases). V gave up 0 bases and J gave up 5 bases, with 14 bases separating them. Germline values: CDR1 LGHNT, CDR2 FRNRAP. The CDR3 length is 16 residues. CDR3 sequence reads: CASGLVNQGTHNEQFF. In nucleotides, the CDR3 is TGTGCTAGTGGTTTGGTAAACCAGGGGACCCACAATGAGCAGTTCTTC. The whole variable domain, filled in from reference TRBV12-5 and TRBJ2-1, reads DARVTQTPRHKVTEMGQEVTMRCQPILGHNTVFWYRQTMMQGLELLAYFRNRAPLDDSGMPKDRFSAEMPDATLATLKIQPSEPRDSAVYFCASGLVNQGTHNEQFFGPGTRLTVL.

The chain uses TRBV30 and TRBJ1-1; D possibly corresponds to TRBD1 (5 bases). Trimming cost V 3 bases and J 4 bases, with 12 bases left between them. CDR3 length: 13 amino acids. The germline V gene encodes CDR1 GTSNPN and CDR2 SVGIG (reference sequence). CDR3: CAWRVQVGTEAFF. CDR3 nucleotides: TGTGCCTGGAGGGTACAGGTGGGCACTGAAGCTTTCTTT.